One T cell receptor beta chain is described in this entry. These data come from a study of cytomegalovirus exposure and HLA in healthy donors. About the research overall: Earlier, about 179 million T cells were analyzed, and 90 million to 120 million unique TCR beta sequences were found among them. Within an early data release were 80 million to 90 million unique TCRs drawn from HLA-typed donors.

The CDR3 contains 14 residues. Germline V lookup: CDR1 SEHNR, CDR2 FQNEAQ (reference sequence). The V gene lost 1 base and the J gene lost 3 bases, with 9 bases spanning the gap. Primers included in the PCR were 60 Vbeta and 13 Jbeta primers. Here immunoSEQ multiplex PCR was the method, and the copy in TCRdb shows in-frame clones only, minus some. Of 100,000 to 150,000 clones in the sample, roughly 79% were seen once. Sequencing used PBMCs. The chain recombines TRBV7-9 with TRBJ1-2; D is undetermined. This receptor was taken from a middle-aged woman in good health and CMV-seronegative. The CDR3 nucleotides are TGTGCCAGCAGCTTAGGACAACTCCACTATGGCTACACCTTC. Translated, it gives CASSLGQLHYGYTF. The entire variable domain, with the rest obtained from reference TRBV7-9 and TRBJ1-2, is as follows: DTGVSQNPRHKITKRGQNVTFRCDPISEHNRLYWYRQTLGQGPEFLTYFQNEAQLEKSRLLSDRFSAERPKGSFSTLEIQRTEQGDSAMYLCASSLGQLHYGYTFGSGTRLTVV.